This T cell receptor beta chain emerged from a study of brain metastases from non-small cell lung cancer. Turning to this clone: Its antigen remains unknown.

TCRdb's table, derived via immunoSEQ multiplex PCR, lists solely in-frame clones and lacks some. The sample includes 15,000 or so clones, around 83% of them seen just once. From germline, CDR1 is SQVTM and CDR2 ANQGSEA. V lost 8 bases and J 0 bases, leaving 15 bases between the germline ends. The CDR3 is 14 amino acids. Whole-study findings and limits: Metastases had sparse T cells but largely shared repertoires with primaries.

Source material: primary lung tumor tissue. The TCR was taken from a donor at least 40 years old with non-small cell lung cancer. This rearrangement joins TRBV29-1 to TRBJ2-3; tentatively, D is TRBD2 (6 bases). CDR3 loop: CSLRDSSSTDTQYF. The CDR3 region has the DNA TGCAGCCTACGGGACTCTTCTAGCACAGATACGCAGTATTTT.